Following are 5 T cell receptor beta chains from one sample sequenced in a study of T cell responses to AZD1222 COVID-19 vaccine. Produced via immunoSEQ multiplex PCR; TCRdb's table is partial and in-frame only. Of around 160,000 clones detected, around 91% appear once; the ten largest clones hold less than 5.5%. The specimen was peripheral blood, collected on day 0 of AZD1222 vaccination. The receptors shown here come from an adult in good health.

The chain carries TRBV7-3 and TRBJ2-1, with a tentative D call TRBD2 (6 bases). The CDR3 covers 15 residues. The germline V gene encodes CDR1 SGHTA and CDR2 FQGTGA. The V gene lost 4 bases and the J gene lost 2 bases, with 12 bases spanning the gap. The CDR3 DNA reads TGTGCCAGCAGCTCCAGACCGGGGGCCTACAATGAGCAGTTCTTC. It translates to CASSSRPGAYNEQFF.

The chain carries TRBV14 and TRBJ2-3, with TRBD1 as a possible D gene (6 bases). Germline CDR1 and CDR2: SGHDN and FVKESK. With 0 bases removed from V and 5 bases from J, the gap between germline ends came to 12 bases. The length of the CDR3 is 15 residues. The CDR3 nucleotides read TGTGCCAGCAGCCAAGACAGGGGTGGAGTAGATACGCAGTATTTT. It translates to CASSQDRGGVDTQYF.

The chain uses TRBV18 and TRBJ1-1; unclear D gene. V lost 2 bases, J lost 2 bases, and 6 bases lay in between. This CDR3 has 13 residues. CDR1 is KGHSH, CDR2 LQKENI, per germline. CDR3 bases: TGTGCCAGCTCACCAGTGCCCAACACTGAAGCTTTCTTT. Its protein product is CASSPVPNTEAFF.

The V and J genes are TRBV12-3 or TRBV12-4 and TRBJ2-5; no firm D call. The CDR3 sequence is 13 residues long. V lost 5 bases and J lost 5, with 12 bases in between. The CDR3 DNA is TGTGCCAGCAGTCCTCAACTCTGGGAGACCCAGTACTTC. Translated, it gives CASSPQLWETQYF.

This clone was observed a handful of times. Other nucleotide sequences in the sample specify the same CDR3. J is TRBJ2-6 and V is TRBV4-3; no reliable D call. The CDR3 length is 16 residues. Trimming took 0 bases from V and 4 from J, leaving 10 bases between them. The germline V gene encodes CDR1 LGHNA and CDR2 YSLEER. The DNA of the CDR3 is TGCGCCAGCAGCCAAGAACCCGGGTCCGGGGCCAACGTCCTGACTTTC. Its translation is CASSQEPGSGANVLTF.